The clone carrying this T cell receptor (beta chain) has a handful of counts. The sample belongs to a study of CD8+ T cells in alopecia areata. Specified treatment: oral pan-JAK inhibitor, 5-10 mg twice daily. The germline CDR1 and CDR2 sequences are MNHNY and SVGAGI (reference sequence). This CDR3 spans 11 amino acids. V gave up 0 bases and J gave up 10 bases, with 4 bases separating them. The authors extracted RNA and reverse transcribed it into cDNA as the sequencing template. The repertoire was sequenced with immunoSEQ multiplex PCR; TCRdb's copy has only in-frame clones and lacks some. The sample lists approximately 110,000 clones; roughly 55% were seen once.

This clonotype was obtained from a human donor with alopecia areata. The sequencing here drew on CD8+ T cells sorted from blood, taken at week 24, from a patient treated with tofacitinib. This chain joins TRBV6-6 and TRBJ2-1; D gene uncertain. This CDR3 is CASSYSTEQFF. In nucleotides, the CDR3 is TGTGCCAGCAGTTACTCGACCGAGCAGTTCTTC.